Here is one T cell receptor beta chain with its context. CDR1 is SGHKS and CDR2 is YYEKEE in the germline V gene (reference sequence). This CDR3 has 13 amino acids. TCRdb re-called the 5' RACE reads, yielding one record per CDR3 amino acid sequence without DNA. The sample totals some 460,000 distinct CDR3 sequences. The sample is drawn from a study of T cells expressing NK-cell markers. The chain employs TRBV5-5 and TRBJ1-1; absent DNA, TCRdb's TRBD1 call cannot be checked. The receptor was derived from a woman in her 50s in good health. Specimen: blood T cells: a sorted CD56 or NKG2C T cell subset, CD4+ or CD8+ T cells, or bulk PBMC T cells (not recorded which). The chain's CDR3 is CASSRDPRNEAFF.